The entry below gives a single T cell receptor beta chain sequence along with its context. The assay used was immunoSEQ (version v3.0), run at survey level. Using immunoSEQ multiplex PCR, the repertoire was profiled, and TCRdb retains in-frame clones only, with some absent. This table has under 30,000 clones, roughly 95% appearing once. This specimen belongs to a study of long-term antiretroviral therapy in people with HIV. CDR3 length equals 16 residues. This TCR derives from a man aged 25-45 years with HIV. The chain couples TRBV21-1 to TRBJ1-2; the D call of TRBD1 is as the table states it, not checked on the DNA. TRBV21-1 is assigned pseudogene status. This sample comprised unsorted PBMCs, obtained 6 to 6.5 years after starting antiretroviral therapy. The CDR3 loop is CASSRFGDRGDYGYTF. CDR3 DNA sequence: TGTGCCAGCAGCAGATTTGGGGACAGGGGGGACTATGGCTACACCTTC.